This TCR beta chain was identified in a study of blood T cell repertoires in COVID-19. Study at large: Sources were T cells, B-cell-depleted T cells, or PBMCs; the material itself was cDNA or gDNA.

J was trimmed by 1 base and V by 6 bases; bases with no gene match: 12. In germline, CDR1 is MDHEN, CDR2 SYDVKM. The CDR3 contains 18 residues. Clones were read by immunoSEQ multiplex PCR, and TCRdb kept only the in-frame ones, dropping some. The sample includes under 250,000 clones, 83% of them seen just once. The sequence derives from a human donor in a cohort sampled during active COVID-19. The sequencing input was peripheral blood. This chain connects TRBV28 to TRBJ2-1, with 10 bases lining up with TRBD2. CDR3: CASRKGLAGVGSYNEQFF. CDR3 DNA sequence: TGTGCCAGCAGGAAAGGGCTAGCGGGAGTAGGATCCTACAATGAGCAGTTCTTC.